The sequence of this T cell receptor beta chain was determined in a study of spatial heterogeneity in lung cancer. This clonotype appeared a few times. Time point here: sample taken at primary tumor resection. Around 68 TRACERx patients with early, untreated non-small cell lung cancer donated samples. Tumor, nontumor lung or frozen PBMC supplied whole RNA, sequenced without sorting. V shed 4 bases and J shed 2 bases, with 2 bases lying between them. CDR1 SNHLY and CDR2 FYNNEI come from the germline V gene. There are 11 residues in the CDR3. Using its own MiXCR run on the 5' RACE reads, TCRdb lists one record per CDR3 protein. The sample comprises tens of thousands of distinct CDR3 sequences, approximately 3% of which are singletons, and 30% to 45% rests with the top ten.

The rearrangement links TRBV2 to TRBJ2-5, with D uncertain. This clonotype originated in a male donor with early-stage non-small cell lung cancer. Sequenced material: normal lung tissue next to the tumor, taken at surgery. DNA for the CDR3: TGTGCCAGCAGTGCTCAAGAGACCCAGTACTTC. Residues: CASSAQETQYF.